This TCR beta chain stems from a study of blood T cell repertoires in COVID-19. TCRdb's copy holds only in-frame clones and misses some; the assay was immunoSEQ multiplex PCR. The sample records 250,000 or so clones, around 89% being singletons. This CDR3 has 15 residues. The V and J ends lost 4 bases and 1 base respectively, with 15 bases between them. Germline CDR1 and CDR2: SGDLS and YYNGEE. Sequenced: peripheral blood. The chain recombines TRBV9 with TRBJ2-7, with a tentative D call TRBD1 (5 bases). This sequence was found in a woman aged 55-75 years with COVID-19, enrolled during active disease. CDR3 in DNA: TGTGCCAGCAGCCCCCGGCCAGGGATTTCCTACGAGCAGTACTTC. This codes for CASSPRPGISYEQYF.